This TCR beta chain was captured in a study of blood T cell repertoires in COVID-19. This clone came up a few times. V was pared by 4 bases and J by 1 base, with 1 base of the junction left unmatched. CDR3 size: 14 residues. Germline CDR1 reads SGHDT; CDR2 reads YYEEEE. Some clones are missing from TCRdb's copy, which holds only in-frame ones; the method was immunoSEQ multiplex PCR. The table includes 350,000 to 450,000 clones, approximately 86% detected once. The chain recombines TRBV5-6 with TRBJ1-3; 8 bases fit TRBD1. Specimen: peripheral blood. The source of this sequence is a woman in her sixties with COVID-19, enrolled during active disease. CDR3 sequence reads: CASSRTGSGNTIYF. The CDR3 nucleotides read TGTGCCAGCAGCCGGACAGGGTCTGGAAACACCATATATTTT. Filled out from reference TRBV5-6 and TRBJ1-3, the complete variable domain reads DAGVTQSPTHLIKTRGQQVTLRCSPKSGHDTVSWYQQALGQGPQFIFQYYEEEERQRGNFPDRFSGHQFPNYSSELNVNALLLGDSALYLCASSRTGSGNTIYFGEGSWLTVV.